The rows below give T cell receptor beta chains drawn from one sample of a study of blood T cell repertoires in COVID-19. Profiling relied on immunoSEQ multiplex PCR, and the TCRdb table lists in-frame clones only, not all of them. Among under 350,000 clones listed, around 86% were seen once. Specimen: peripheral blood. All receptors come from a man aged 65 to 79 with acute or convalescent COVID-19. Each CDR3 is given with its conserved first and last residue. D genes are given only for firm matches. Where a row states a size, it is once, few, many or the class of an expanded clone; other rows omit it.

len,d_gene,v_gene,j_gene,abundance,CDR3nt,CDR3aa
14,TRBD1,TRBV18,TRBJ1-5,-,TGTGCCAGCTCATCGGACAGGGGCAATCAGCCCCAGCATTTT,CASSSDRGNQPQHF
14,-,TRBV2,TRBJ2-7,-,TGTGCCAGCAGTGAACCTGCGGAGAGAGACGAGCAGTACTTC,CASSEPAERDEQYF
14,-,TRBV3-1/TRBV3-2,TRBJ1-2,once,TGTGCCAGCAGCCAAGATTGGGCTGACTATGGCTACACCTTC,CASSQDWADYGYTF
15,TRBD1,TRBV7-9,TRBJ1-4,-,TGTGCCAGCAGCTCGGTGGGACAGGACCTCGAAAAACTGTTTTTT,CASSSVGQDLEKLFF
15,TRBD1,TRBV6-5,TRBJ2-7,-,TGTGCCAGCAGTTACGCCCAGGGGGCCTCCTACGAGCAGTACTTC,CASSYAQGASYEQYF
12,TRBD1,TRBV7-2,TRBJ1-2,-,TGTGCCAGCAGCTTAACCAGGGGGGGCTACACCTTC,CASSLTRGGYTF
14,TRBD1,TRBV3-1/TRBV3-2,TRBJ1-6,-,TGTGCCAGCAGCCGACAGGGCGGCAATTCACCCCTCCACTTT,CASSRQGGNSPLHF
17,TRBD1,TRBV28,TRBJ1-1,-,TGTGCCAGCAGTTTTCCGGGACAGGGACTTTTGAACACTGAAGCTTTCTTT,CASSFPGQGLLNTEAFF
18,TRBD2,TRBV5-1,TRBJ2-5,-,TGCGCCAGCAGCTTGGTTAGGGCGGCTAGCGGGGTCCAAGAGACCCAGTACTTC,CASSLVRAASGVQETQYF
14,-,TRBV6-5,TRBJ2-2,few,TGTGCCAGCAGTTACGATTCGGGCACCGGGGAGCTGTTTTTT,CASSYDSGTGELFF
12,-,TRBV6-6,TRBJ1-2,-,TGTGCCAGCAGTTTCCCAGGGGACGGCTACACCTTC,CASSFPGDGYTF
14,-,TRBV24-1,TRBJ2-1,-,TGTGCCACCAGTGATGGTTCGACAGGTCATGAGCAGTTCTTC,CATSDGSTGHEQFF
13,-,TRBV4-1,TRBJ2-1,-,TGCGCCAGCAGCCCGCAGGGGAGGGGTGAGCAGTTCTTC,CASSPQGRGEQFF
14,TRBD2,TRBV10-3,TRBJ2-2,-,TGTGCCATCAAGCCTAGCGGGGTTCGCGGGGAGCTGTTTTTT,CAIKPSGVRGELFF
17,TRBD1,TRBV28,TRBJ2-5,-,TGTGCCAGCAGCCCACCCCCTGGACAGGGGGCGGATGAGACCCAGTACTTC,CASSPPPGQGADETQYF
14,-,TRBV5-1,TRBJ1-6,-,TGCGCCAGCAGCTTAGGGGATATCAATTCACCCCTCCACTTT,CASSLGDINSPLHF
13,-,TRBV7-2,TRBJ1-1,-,TGTGCCAGCGGACGGACAGTAAACACTGAAGCTTTCTTT,CASGRTVNTEAFF
14,-,TRBV2,TRBJ2-5,-,TGTGCCAGTCGCCGCGGGGCGTACCAAGAGACCCAGTACTTC,CASRRGAYQETQYF
14,TRBD1,TRBV5-1,TRBJ2-5,-,TGCGCCAGCAGCTGGGACAGGAGGTCGGAGACCCAGTACTTC,CASSWDRRSETQYF
18,-,TRBV27,TRBJ1-6,-,TGTGCCAGCAGTTTAGAGGGGGGGCCCCGGATTTATAATTCACCCCTCCACTTT,CASSLEGGPRIYNSPLHF
15,-,TRBV5-4,TRBJ2-1,-,TGTGCCAGCAGCCCCCAGGGTAGCGGCTACAATGAGCAGTTCTTC,CASSPQGSGYNEQFF
15,-,TRBV9,TRBJ2-5,-,TGTGCCAGCAGCGCAGCCGCAGGGGTCCAAGAGACCCAGTACTTC,CASSAAAGVQETQYF
19,TRBD2,TRBV30,TRBJ2-3,-,TGTGCCTGGAGGGTTCCGGGCGGGAGAGAGGGTGATCCTGCAGATACGCAGTATTTT,CAWRVPGGREGDPADTQYF
15,-,TRBV5-1,TRBJ1-6,-,TGCGCCAGCAGCTTGGCGGGGGGAGAGGGTTCACCCCTCCACTTT,CASSLAGGEGSPLHF
15,TRBD2,TRBV29-1,TRBJ2-2,-,TGCGGGACTAGCGGGAGGTGGCCAAACACCGGGGAGCTGTTTTTT,CGTSGRWPNTGELFF
14,-,TRBV7-9,TRBJ1-1,-,TGTGCCAGCAGTCAAAACAGGGATGGGACTGAAGCTTTCTTT,CASSQNRDGTEAFF
14,-,TRBV30,TRBJ2-1,-,TGTGCCTGGAGTGTAGACGGGAATGTATGGGAGCAGTTCTTC,CAWSVDGNVWEQFF
14,TRBD2,TRBV4-3,TRBJ2-7,-,TGCGCCAGCAGCCAAGATAGCGGGCCCTACGAGCAGTACTTC,CASSQDSGPYEQYF
17,TRBD1,TRBV9,TRBJ1-4,-,TGTGCCAGCAGCGTAATGGGACAGCCGGCAACTAATGAAAAACTGTTTTTT,CASSVMGQPATNEKLFF